The 16 T cell receptor beta chains below come from one sample, sequenced in a study of blood T cell repertoires in COVID-19. Only in-frame clones appear in the TCRdb table, and some are missing; sequencing was by immunoSEQ multiplex PCR. The repertoire holds 100,000 to 150,000 clones, more than 75% seen once, with about an eighth in the top ten. Sequences were obtained from peripheral blood. These receptors originate from a woman between 70 and 85 years old with COVID-19, enrolled during active disease.

Details on this clone: Additional DNA sequences in this sample encode the identical CDR3. The J gene is TRBJ1-1, the V gene TRBV7-6, with 7 bases identical to TRBD1. The junction had 4 bases not matched to a gene; V was cut back by 5 bases and J by 1 base. CDR3 length: 14 amino acids. Germline CDR1 reads SGHVS; CDR2 reads FNYEAQ. The CDR3 DNA reads as TGTGCCAGCAGCGCATACAGGGGGAACACTGAAGCTTTCTTT. This sequence encodes CASSAYRGNTEAFF. Full variable domain (missing parts from reference TRBV7-6 and TRBJ1-1): GAGVSQSPRYKVTKRGQDVALRCDPISGHVSLYWYRQALGQGPEFLTYFNYEAQQDKSGLPNDRFSAERPEGSISTLTIQRTEQRDSAMYRCASSAYRGNTEAFFGQGTRLTVV.

This chain joins TRBV7-2 and TRBJ2-5, with D possibly matching TRBD2 (7 bases). The germline V and J ends were trimmed by 5 bases and 5 bases, with 12 bases remaining between them. The CDR3 has 13 residues. In germline, CDR1 is SGHTA, CDR2 FQGNSA. This chain's CDR3 is CASSRGGGETQYF. The CDR3, as DNA: TGTGCCAGCAGCAGGGGAGGGGGGGAGACCCAGTACTTC.

The CDR3 sequence is CSVRTGANTGELFF. For the CDR3, the DNA is TGCAGCGTTAGGACAGGCGCGAACACCGGGGAGCTGTTTTTT. The chain recombines TRBV29-1 with TRBJ2-2; 7 nucleotides align to TRBD1. Per the germline V gene, CDR1 is SQVTM and CDR2 is ANQGSEA. Losses at the gene ends were 5 bases for V and 0 bases for J; bases not matched to a gene: 3. The CDR3 totals 14 residues.

The chain links TRBV3-1 (or the pseudogene TRBV3-2) to TRBJ2-2, with TRBD1 matching 10 bases. The CDR3 has 15 amino acids. CDR1 is LGHDT, CDR2 YNNKEL, per germline (reference sequence). V shed 7 bases and J 8 bases; nucleotides not matched to a gene: 10. The CDR3 loop reads CASTMRQGAQGELFF. The CDR3 DNA reads as TGTGCCAGCACCATGAGACAGGGGGCCCAGGGGGAGCTGTTTTTT.

V is TRBV15 and J is TRBJ2-2, with a possible D match to TRBD1 (5 bases). Trimming shortened V by 0 bases and J by 2 bases, and 10 bases separated the two germline ends. Looked up from germline, CDR1 is LNHNV and CDR2 is YYDKDF (reference sequence). This CDR3 has 16 residues. CDR3 in amino acids: CATSRDPQGNTGELFF. The CDR3 DNA is TGTGCCACCAGCAGAGACCCTCAGGGAAACACCGGGGAGCTGTTTTTT. Full variable domain (outside the CDR3, taken from reference TRBV15 and TRBJ2-2): DAMVIQNPRYQVTQFGKPVTLSCSQTLNHNVMYWYQQKSSQAPKLLFHYYDKDFNNEADTPDNFQSRRPNTSFCFLDIRSPGLGDTAMYLCATSRDPQGNTGELFFGEGSRLTVL.

This rearrangement joins TRBV2 to TRBJ1-2, with a possible D match to TRBD1 (6 bases). Germline loops: CDR1 SNHLY, CDR2 FYNNEI. The CDR3 covers 14 residues. With 1 base removed from V and 3 bases from J, the gap between germline ends came to 9 bases. The CDR3 loop is CASSEDGQYYGYTF. The CDR3 DNA sequence: TGTGCCAGCAGTGAAGATGGACAGTACTATGGCTACACCTTC.

V gene TRBV10-3 combines with J gene TRBJ2-5, with TRBD1 identical over 9 bases. The CDR3 covers 16 residues. The germline V gene encodes CDR1 ENHRY and CDR2 SYGVKD. Losses at the gene ends were 6 bases for V and 4 bases for J; bases not matched to a gene: 12. Here the CDR3 DNA reads TGTGCCATCAGGGCCCGACATACAGGGGGCCGAGAGACCCAGTACTTC. Amino acid sequence: CAIRARHTGGRETQYF.

The chain joins TRBV12-3 or TRBV12-4 to TRBJ1-5; TRBD1 aligns across 9 bases. The CDR3 totals 12 residues. V dropped 6 bases and J dropped 6; count of bases not matched to a gene: 0. As DNA, the CDR3 is TGTGCCAGCAGGACAGGGGGTCAGCCCCAGCATTTT. Amino acid sequence: CASRTGGQPQHF.

The rearrangement joins TRBV5-1 to TRBJ2-3, with 13 bases lining up with TRBD2. The J segment lost 3 bases and the V segment lost 4 bases, leaving 8 bases of the junction unmatched. The CDR3 totals 17 residues. CDR1 and CDR2 from the germline V gene are SGHRS and YFSETQ. CDR3 in amino acids: CASSPLTSGRRTDTQYF. The DNA of the CDR3 is TGCGCCAGCAGCCCTCTGACTAGCGGGAGGAGGACAGATACGCAGTATTTT. The whole variable domain, remainder taken from reference TRBV5-1 and TRBJ2-3, is KAGVTQTPRYLIKTRGQQVTLSCSPISGHRSVSWYQQTPGQGLQFLFEYFSETQRNKGNFPGRFSGRQFSNSRSEMNVSTLELGDSALYLCASSPLTSGRRTDTQYFGPGTRLTVL.

Notes on this clone: At one of its ends the junction is not consistent with the germline gene, which may arise from a read error. The chain uses TRBV2 and TRBJ1-6; 8 bases align to TRBD1. CDR3 length: 15 residues. Germline V gives CDR1 SNHLY, CDR2 FYNNEI. In nucleotides, the CDR3 is TGTGCCAGCAGGGACCGGACAGGGACGAGATCACCCTTCCACTTT. Protein sequence: CASRDRTGTRSPFHF.

This chain connects TRBV5-1 to TRBJ1-1, with 8 bases identical to TRBD1. J gave up 1 base and V 0 bases, and 5 bases lay outside the gene matches. The CDR3 is 16 residues long. Germline V gene sequence: CDR1 SGHRS, CDR2 YFSETQ. CDR3 loop: CASSLGSGGQNTEAFF. The DNA for the CDR3 is TGCGCCAGCAGCTTGGGGTCAGGGGGCCAGAACACTGAAGCTTTCTTT.

The J gene is TRBJ2-5, the V gene TRBV2; 9 bases fit TRBD1. The V gene's germline CDR1 is SNHLY and CDR2 FYNNEI. V lost 6 bases, J lost 5 bases, and 10 bases stayed unmatched. The CDR3 has 15 amino acids. CDR3 coding DNA: TGTGCCAGCAGATTACAGGGGGCGACGATGGAGACCCAGTACTTC. This encodes CASRLQGATMETQYF.

The chain joins TRBV6-1 to TRBJ2-1, with 8 positions matching TRBD2. V was pared by 3 bases and J by 9 bases, with 7 bases of the junction left unmatched. In germline, CDR1 is MNHNS, CDR2 SASEGT. This CDR3 contains 14 residues. The CDR3 DNA follows: TGTGCCAGCAGTGATCTGGGACTAGTCCTTGAGCAGTTCTTC. Protein: CASSDLGLVLEQFF.

This chain connects TRBV24-1 to TRBJ2-1, with 10 bases identical to TRBD2. V lost 5 bases, J lost 6 bases, and 6 bases stayed unmatched. The CDR3 spans 15 residues. The germline gives CDR1 KGHDR, CDR2 SFDVKD. The CDR3 is CATSGIAGGFNEQFF. The CDR3 coding sequence is TGTGCCACCAGTGGTATAGCGGGGGGTTTCAATGAGCAGTTCTTC.

The chain joins TRBV19 to TRBJ1-4; a weak D match, TRBD1 (6 bases). The CDR3 spans 14 residues. Trimming left V 4 bases short and J 3 bases short, with 9 bases between. CDR1 is LNHDA and CDR2 is SQIVND in the germline V gene (reference sequence). CDR3 sequence (DNA): TGTGCCAGTAGTAAACAGGGTCCTAATGAAAAACTGTTTTTT. Translating gives CASSKQGPNEKLFF.

The gene calls are TRBV10-1 and TRBJ2-1, with 9 bases lining up with TRBD2. Germline trimming cut 3 bases from V and 0 bases from J; bases unmatched to any gene: 12. The CDR3 totals 19 residues. Germline V gives CDR1 WNHNN, CDR2 SYGVQD (reference sequence). The CDR3 here is CASSDSRAAGGSSYNEQFF. The CDR3, as DNA: TGCGCCAGCAGTGACTCCCGGGCAGCGGGGGGAAGCTCCTACAATGAGCAGTTCTTC.